These 20 T cell receptor beta chains were sequenced from one sample in a study of early T cells in non-severe SARS-CoV-2 infection. One entry per CDR3 protein, called by TCRdb with MiXCR from the 5' RACE reads. Among 40,000 to 60,000 distinct CDR3 sequences listed, around 7.7% were seen once. What was sequenced was whole blood. The receptor source for this set is an adult who was a healthcare worker with PCR-confirmed SARS-CoV-2 infection or an uninfected control (not recorded which).

The rearrangement uses TRBV6-1 and TRBJ2-7, with a possible D match to TRBD1 (5 bases). Germline V gene sequence: CDR1 MNHNS, CDR2 SASEGT. The CDR3 consists of 11 residues. The V and J ends lost 7 bases and 2 bases respectively, with 6 bases between them. This CDR3 is CASIRAYEQYF. CDR3 nucleotide sequence: TGTGCCAGCATCAGGGCCTACGAGCAGTACTTC.

The genes are TRBV24-1 and TRBJ2-1, with TRBD1 matching over 10 bases. The CDR3 covers 16 residues. J lost 3 bases, V lost 3 bases, and 4 bases had no gene match. Germline V gives CDR1 KGHDR, CDR2 SFDVKD. The CDR3 coding sequence is TGTGCCACCAGTGATCCTGGACAGGGGGTCTACAATGAGCAGTTCTTC. Protein sequence: CATSDPGQGVYNEQFF.

This clonotype was detected a few times. The rearrangement links TRBV7-7 to TRBJ2-3; D is undetermined. Trimming took off 1 base at V and 1 base at J, with 3 bases between the two ends. This CDR3 spans 13 amino acids. Germline loops: CDR1 SSHAT, CDR2 FNYEAQ (reference sequence). The CDR3 protein is CASSLVGTDTQYF. For the CDR3, the DNA is TGTGCCAGCAGCTTAGTAGGCACAGATACGCAGTATTTT.

Comments on this clonotype: This may stem from a read error, because a much larger clone lies one nucleotide away. The rearrangement joins TRBV2 to TRBJ1-1, with D possibly being TRBD1 (5 bases). Germline CDR1 and CDR2: SNHLY and FYNNEI. The CDR3 spans 11 residues. CDR3 coding DNA: TGTACCAGCACGGGGGAGGCTGAAGCTTTCTTT. Residues: CTSTGEAEAFF.

The chain joins TRBV11-2 to TRBJ2-7, with 7 bases aligning to TRBD2. Germline V gene sequence: CDR1 SGHAT, CDR2 FQNNGV. This CDR3 has 14 amino acids. The junction had 5 bases not matched to a gene; V was cut back by 3 bases and J by 3 bases. CDR3 region: CASSFGSGGYEQYF. CDR3 DNA: TGTGCCAGCAGCTTTGGTTCGGGGGGCTACGAGCAGTACTTC.

The chain combines TRBV9 with TRBJ2-3, with TRBD2 identical over 10 bases. The V and J ends lost 2 bases and 4 bases, in that order; junction bases with no gene match: 7. The length of the CDR3 is 16 residues. Per germline, CDR1 SGDLS and CDR2 YYNGEE. In DNA form, the CDR3 reads TGTGCCAGCAGCGTCGCAGCGGGGGGGCCGTCAGATACGCAGTATTTT. Translated: CASSVAAGGPSDTQYF.

This clonotype was seen at least ten times. This chain connects TRBV2 to TRBJ1-5; no clear D. Germline loops: CDR1 SNHLY, CDR2 FYNNEI. The CDR3 contains 15 residues. With 3 bases removed from V and 0 bases from J, the gap between germline ends came to 9 bases. DNA for the CDR3: TGTGCCAGCAGTGAGACTCCCTATAGCAATCAGCCCCAGCATTTT. This gives the protein CASSETPYSNQPQHF. Complete variable domain (other parts from reference TRBV2 and TRBJ1-5): EPEVTQTPSHQVTQMGQEVILRCVPISNHLYFYWYRQILGQKVEFLVSFYNNEISEKSEIFDDQFSVERPDGSNFTLKIRSTKLEDSAMYFCASSETPYSNQPQHFGDGTRLSIL.

This clonotype was seen a handful of times. The chain is built from TRBV28 and TRBJ1-1; 10 positions agree with TRBD1. Germline CDR1 and CDR2: MDHEN and SYDVKM. The CDR3 has 17 amino acids. V gave up 3 bases and J gave up 0 bases; unmatched junction bases: 7. CDR3 nucleotide sequence: TGTGCCAGCAGTTTCCTCGGACAGGGGGAGATGAACACTGAAGCTTTCTTT. Protein: CASSFLGQGEMNTEAFF.

The V call is TRBV7-9, the J call TRBJ2-2; a possible D gene is TRBD1 (5 bases). The CDR3 is 16 amino acids. The V and J ends lost 1 base and 1 base respectively, with 10 bases between them. Germline-derived CDR1 and CDR2 are SEHNR and FQNEAQ (reference sequence). In nucleotides, the CDR3 is TGTGCCAGCAGCTTAGTGGGGCTGATGAACACCGGGGAGCTGTTTTTT. Translated: CASSLVGLMNTGELFF.

Many counts were recorded for this clonotype. This chain uses TRBV6-1 with TRBJ2-1, with unresolved D. V gave up 2 bases and J gave up 8 bases, with 10 bases separating them. CDR1 is MNHNS and CDR2 is SASEGT in the germline V gene. This CDR3 contains 13 residues. CDR3 DNA sequence: TGTGCCAGCAGTGAACACCCCATGGATGAGCAGTTCTTC. Amino acid sequence: CASSEHPMDEQFF.

The chain uses TRBV12-3 or TRBV12-4 and TRBJ1-2; D unclear. V was pared by 5 bases and J by 4 bases, with 8 bases between. The CDR3 has 12 amino acids. The CDR3 here is CASSRNTYGYTF. CDR3 sequence (DNA): TGTGCCAGCAGTCGGAACACCTATGGCTACACCTTC.

On this clonotype itself: The junction differs from germline at one of its ends, possibly a read error. J is TRBJ1-2 and V is TRBV12-3 or TRBV12-4, with 10 bases matching TRBD1. The CDR3 is made up of 18 amino acids. The CDR3 coding sequence is TGTACCAGGTCCTTAACGCCCGCCGACAGGGGGCTTAAGGATGGCTACACCTTC. It is translated as CTRSLTPADRGLKDGYTF.

This clonotype was recorded many times. The rearrangement links TRBV28 to TRBJ2-4; D gene unclear. The germline V and J ends were trimmed by 7 bases and 6 bases, with 13 bases remaining between them. CDR3 size: 13 residues. CDR1 MDHEN and CDR2 SYDVKM come from the germline V gene. CDR3 sequence reads: CASMVGWGNIQYF. The CDR3 nucleotides are TGTGCCAGCATGGTGGGCTGGGGAAACATTCAGTACTTC.

The sample holds many counts of this clonotype. Written as DNA, the CDR3 is TGTGCCAGCAGCAAAGCAGATACGCAGTATTTT. Translated: CASSKADTQYF. J is TRBJ2-3 and V is TRBV6-1, with unresolved D. The ends were cut back, 6 bases at V and 4 bases at J, with 5 bases in the middle. The CDR3 consists of 11 residues. Germline V gives CDR1 MNHNS, CDR2 SASEGT.

This clonotype was seen a handful of times. V is TRBV28 and J is TRBJ2-5; D is uncertain. Germline lookup yields CDR1 MDHEN and CDR2 SYDVKM. Trimming cost V 2 bases and J 3 bases, with 4 bases left between them. The CDR3 extends over 12 amino acids. The DNA of the CDR3 is TGTGCCAGCAGTTTACGGGAAGAGACCCAGTACTTC. Translation: CASSLREETQYF.

This clonotype was seen a handful of times. J is TRBJ2-4 and V is TRBV30, with D uncertain. The V end was cut by 0 bases, the J end by 9 bases, with 9 bases between. The CDR3 has 12 amino acids. Germline-derived CDR1 and CDR2 are GTSNPN and SVGIG (reference sequence). CDR3 amino acids: CAWSVGFGIQYF. CDR3 nucleotides: TGTGCCTGGAGTGTAGGGTTCGGCATTCAGTACTTC. Using reference TRBV30 and TRBJ2-4 for the parts outside the CDR3, the full variable domain is SQTIHQWPATLVQPVGSPLSLECTVEGTSNPNLYWYRQAAGRGLQLLFYSVGIGQISSEVPQNLSASRPQDRQFILSSKKLLLSDSGFYLCAWSVGFGIQYFGAGTRLSVL.

This clonotype has a count of ten or more. J is TRBJ1-2 and V is TRBV11-2, with D maybe TRBD1 (5 bases). Germline V gives CDR1 SGHAT, CDR2 FQNNGV. This CDR3 region has 15 residues. Trimming left V 3 bases short and J 1 base short, with 12 bases between. This chain's CDR3 is CASSLGHQLNYGYTF. The CDR3 coding sequence is TGTGCCAGCAGCTTGGGGCATCAACTTAACTATGGCTACACCTTC.

This clonotype is medium-sized within its sample. The V gene is TRBV12-3 or TRBV12-4, the J gene TRBJ2-3, with D possibly TRBD2 on 6 matching bases. V was cut by 6 bases and J by 0 bases, with 10 bases left in between. The CDR3 has 14 amino acids. In DNA, the CDR3 is TGTGCCAGCAGCTTGGGGGGTAGCACAGATACGCAGTATTTT. Translated: CASSLGGSTDTQYF.

This clonotype was seen ten or more times. The V call is TRBV5-6, the J call TRBJ2-7; no clear D gene. The V gene's germline CDR1 is SGHDT and CDR2 YYEEEE. This CDR3 is 13 amino acids long. With 1 base removed from V and 0 bases from J, the gap between germline ends came to 5 bases. CDR3 sequence: CASSLQLSYEQYF. The CDR3 region has the DNA TGTGCCAGCAGCTTGCAGCTCTCCTACGAGCAGTACTTC.

CDR3 amino acids: CASSLDATGFRFEAFF. Written as DNA, the CDR3 is TGTGCCAGCAGCTTAGACGCGACAGGGTTCAGATTCGAAGCTTTCTTT. The chain employs TRBV7-9 and TRBJ1-1; 7 bases are shared with TRBD1. Losses at the gene ends were 1 base for V and 8 bases for J; bases not matched to a gene: 13. CDR1 is SEHNR, CDR2 FQNEAQ, per germline (reference sequence). This CDR3 comprises 16 residues.